A selection of T cell receptor beta chains follows, all from one sample in a study of shared clonotypes between healthy human individuals. Assay used: immunoSEQ multiplex PCR; TCRdb lists only in-frame clones, some missing. In the table there are about 2 million clones, around 95% of which are singletons. Source material: naive CD4+ T cells sorted from blood. These receptors all stem from a man between 18 and 35 years old in good health. Both conserved end residues are part of each CDR3. The D gene is left open where the match is weak. The size field is filled for only some rows; it gives once, few, many or a size class.

j_call clone_size v_call d_call cdr3_aa cdr3_nt
TRBJ1-2 once TRBV10-3 TRBD1 CAIAQGADGYTF TGTGCCATCGCGCAGGGGGCGGACGGCTACACCTTC
TRBJ1-2 . TRBV6-5 . CASRSPRRADLYTF TGTGCCAGCAGGTCACCGCGCCGGGCAGATCTATACACCTTC
TRBJ2-7 . TRBV30 . CAWSVQGASEQYF TGTGCCTGGAGTGTACAAGGGGCCTCCGAGCAGTACTTC
TRBJ1-1 . TRBV29-1 . CSVDTGLRNTEAFF TGCAGCGTGGACACAGGGTTGCGGAACACTGAAGCTTTCTTT
TRBJ2-3 . TRBV7-2 . CASSLKGTDTQYF TGTGCCAGCAGCTTAAAGGGCACAGATACGCAGTATTTT
TRBJ2-7 . TRBV2 . CASSEPISYEQYF TGTGCCAGCAGTGAACCCATCTCCTACGAGCAGTACTTC
TRBJ1-5 . TRBV6-1 . CASSALSNQPQHF TGTGCCAGCAGTGCACTTAGCAATCAGCCCCAGCATTTT
TRBJ2-7 . TRBV11-3 . CASSQQGLSEQYF TGTGCCAGCAGCCAACAGGGTCTCTCCGAGCAGTACTTC
TRBJ1-1 . TRBV10-3 TRBD1 CAISESGTGTTEAFF TGTGCCATCAGTGAATCCGGGACAGGGACCACTGAAGCTTTCTTT
TRBJ2-2 . TRBV10-1 . CASPRSPGELFF TGCGCCAGCCCTAGATCCCCCGGGGAGCTGTTTTTT
TRBJ2-3 once TRBV4-1 TRBD2 CASSLAGAPLTQYF TGCGCCAGCAGCCTAGCGGGGGCGCCACTGACGCAGTATTTT
TRBJ1-1 . TRBV5-1 . CASSLAKNTEAFF TGCGCCAGCAGCTTGGCCAAGAACACTGAAGCTTTCTTT
TRBJ1-5 . TRBV6-1 . CASSEADSNQPQHF TGTGCCAGCAGTGAAGCGGACAGCAATCAGCCCCAGCATTTT
TRBJ1-3 . TRBV14 . CASSQGKEISGNTIYF TGTGCCAGCAGCCAAGGGAAGGAGATCTCTGGAAACACCATATATTTT
TRBJ1-5 once TRBV6-1 . CASTERSNQPQHF TGTGCCAGCACGGAGAGGAGCAATCAGCCCCAGCATTTT
TRBJ1-2 . TRBV10-3 . CAISESPGQGYTF TGTGCCATCAGTGAGTCGCCAGGGCAAGGCTACACCTTC
TRBJ1-5 . TRBV2 . CASSEVSSDYQPQHF TGTGCCAGCAGTGAAGTCTCCTCGGATTATCAGCCCCAGCATTTT
TRBJ1-1 . TRBV4-1 . CASSRIGTQAFF TGCGCCAGCAGTCGGATAGGGACGCAGGCTTTCTTT
TRBJ1-2 . TRBV19 . CASSMARGYTF TGTGCCAGTAGTATGGCCAGAGGCTACACCTTC
TRBJ2-2 . TRBV11-2 . CASSLGTGTPTTGELFF TGTGCCAGCAGCTTAGGCACCGGGACACCAACCACCGGGGAGCTGTTTTTT
TRBJ2-3 . TRBV2 TRBD2 CASSGAGGPTDTQYF TGTGCCAGCAGTGGAGCGGGGGGCCCCACAGATACGCAGTATTTT
TRBJ1-1 . TRBV5-1 . CASSRRDLFENTEAFF TGCGCCAGCAGCAGGCGGGACTTGTTTGAAAACACTGAAGCTTTCTTT
TRBJ1-6 . TRBV7-9 TRBD1 CASSSTGNNSPLHF TGTGCCAGCAGCTCGACAGGGAATAATTCACCCCTCCACTTT
TRBJ2-5 . TRBV9 TRBD2 CASSTRGGAQETQYF TGTGCCAGCAGCACGAGGGGAGGGGCCCAAGAGACCCAGTACTTC
TRBJ1-1 once TRBV5-1 . CASSLGLTTENTEAFF TGCGCCAGCAGCTTGGGACTCACGACCGAGAACACTGAAGCTTTCTTT
TRBJ2-5 once TRBV30 . CAWSELWRGRQETQYF TGTGCCTGGAGTGAGTTATGGAGGGGACGGCAAGAGACCCAGTACTTC
TRBJ2-4 . TRBV7-2 . CASSFSGYAKNIQYF TGTGCCAGCAGCTTTAGCGGATATGCCAAAAACATTCAGTACTTC
TRBJ1-5 . TRBV28 . CASGNTASNQPQHF TGTGCCAGCGGAAACACAGCTAGCAATCAGCCCCAGCATTTT
TRBJ1-4 . TRBV7-2 . CASSLAVGTNEKLFF TGTGCCAGCAGCTTAGCCGTCGGAACTAATGAAAAACTGTTTTTT
TRBJ1-5 . TRBV18 . CASSPSTRQPQHF TGTGCCAGCTCACCCAGTACACGTCAGCCCCAGCATTTT
TRBJ2-5 . TRBV10-2 TRBD2 CASSGDYLQETQYF TGCGCCAGCAGTGGGGACTACCTCCAAGAGACCCAGTACTTC
TRBJ1-2 . TRBV5-1 . CASSQGTLVF TGCGCCAGCAGCCAAGGGACCTTGGTTTTC
TRBJ1-5 once TRBV2 TRBD1 CASTPGQGYQPQHF TGTGCCAGCACCCCGGGACAGGGGTACCAGCCCCAGCATTTT
TRBJ1-5 few TRBV19 TRBD1 CASREDRGSQPQHF TGTGCCAGTAGGGAGGACAGGGGCTCTCAGCCCCAGCATTTT
TRBJ2-7 . TRBV5-1 TRBD1 CASSPDRGHEQYF TGCGCCAGCAGCCCGGACAGGGGCCACGAGCAGTACTTC
TRBJ1-2 . TRBV5-1 . CASSLDPGNYGYTF TGCGCCAGCAGCTTGGACCCAGGGAACTATGGCTACACCTTC
TRBJ2-4 . TRBV28 . CASTIAGQGGNIQYF TGTGCCAGCACCATCGCGGGGCAGGGTGGGAACATTCAGTACTTC
TRBJ2-7 . TRBV7-2 TRBD2 CASSLGGSIYEQYF TGTGCCAGCAGCTTAGGCGGGAGTATTTACGAGCAGTACTTC
TRBJ1-4 . TRBV6-1 . CASSPGTVNEKLFF TGTGCCAGTTCCCCCGGGACCGTTAATGAAAAACTGTTTTTT
TRBJ1-2 . TRBV15 . CATSRDHGGGGYTF TGTGCCACCAGCAGAGATCATGGGGGTGGAGGCTACACCTTC
TRBJ1-5 . TRBV6-1 TRBD1 CASSELRDRGQPQHF TGTGCCAGCAGTGAATTGCGGGACAGAGGACAGCCCCAGCATTTT